This TCR beta chain comes out of a study of T cells after yellow fever vaccination. Trimming cost V 5 bases and J 4 bases, with 12 bases left between them. Germline CDR1 and CDR2: SGHVS and FQNEAQ. The CDR3 runs 14 residues. Points from the study as a whole: Abundant clonotypes from the bulk population could get into FACS-sorted repertoires as contaminants. Though weaker, the secondary response peaked faster, on day 5 versus 15.

This clonotype was seen ten or more times. Its cognate antigen is unknown. Using its own MiXCR run on the 5' RACE reads, TCRdb lists one record per CDR3 protein. The table shows 250,000 or so distinct CDR3 sequences, with 5.5% to 8.5% occurring only once. The source material was CD4+ T cells sorted from PBMCs, sampled on the day of the yellow fever booster vaccination. The chain recombines TRBV7-8 with TRBJ2-1; D gene unclear. The receptor's source is a man aged 25-45 years who received the YFV17D yellow fever vaccine. DNA of the CDR3: TGTGCCAGCAGCGCAAAAAGAGTGTACAATGAGCAGTTCTTC. This translates into CASSAKRVYNEQFF.